This T cell receptor beta chain was sequenced in a study of tissue T cells after allogeneic stem cell transplantation. Findings and limits, study-wide: Within patients, tissue anatomy strongly shaped TCR repertoire composition. Motif-based clustering found tissue-specific repertoire signatures shared across patients, though few clones were shared.

Time point reported: mouse harvest day 14 after allogeneic transplant. Each mouse received 10^7 T-cell-depleted marrow cells plus 10^6 splenic CD5+ T cells by tail vein. This mouse GVHD model was MHC-mismatched B6 to BALB/c, profiled day 7 or 14. Comments on this clone: Its antigen is unidentified. Gene names denote mouse genes.

The repertoire was sequenced with immunoSEQ multiplex PCR; TCRdb's copy has only in-frame clones and lacks some. The sample contains more than 1,500 clones, 45% to 55% of which appear only once. The source material was gut tissue. This receptor was identified in a female BALB/c mouse given C57BL/6 T cells with graft-versus-host disease after an allogeneic hematopoietic cell transplant.

The CDR3 DNA, read in part, is TGTGCAAGCAGCTTAGTGGACAAAAATTCGCCCCTCTAC. Its protein is CASSLVDKNSPLY. The complete CDR3 reads CASSLVDKNSPLYF. J is TRBJ1-6 and V is TRBV16; maybe TRBD1 (5 bases). The read falls 1 residue short of the CDR3 end, and the missing part is taken from the germline J gene. TRBJ1-6 is classed as an ORF, of uncertain function. Trimming took off 1 base at V and 7 bases at J, with 8 bases between the two ends. The CDR3 covers 14 residues. Germline-derived CDR1 and CDR2 are SGHSA and FRNQAP.